Presented here are 29 T cell receptor beta chains from one specimen sequenced in a study of T cells of healthy individuals. TCRdb itself ran the 5' RACE reads through MiXCR, one entry per CDR3 protein. The repertoire holds roughly 87,000 distinct CDR3 sequences, 15% to 20% seen once, with 6.2% in the top ten. These receptors all come from a human donor in good health.

The V and J genes are TRBV28 and TRBJ1-2; maybe TRBD1 (5 bases). CDR3 size: 14 residues. The germline gives CDR1 MDHEN, CDR2 SYDVKM. Trimming took off 5 bases at V and 1 base at J, with 11 bases between the two ends. DNA of the CDR3: TGTGCCAGCAGTGCCCGACAGCTTAACTATGGCTACACCTTC. Amino acid sequence: CASSARQLNYGYTF.

CDR3 amino acids: CASSLMGDTGELFF. The CDR3 nucleotides read TGTGCCAGCAGCTTGATGGGCGACACCGGGGAGCTGTTTTTT. V usage is TRBV5-8 and J usage is TRBJ2-2, with D uncertain. The CDR3 runs 14 residues. Trimming shortened V by 1 base and J by 3 bases, and 7 bases separated the two germline ends. Looked up from germline, CDR1 is SGHTS and CDR2 is YDEGEE.

This clonotype was seen a handful of times. The CDR3 region is CASSLAPDPYNEQFF. CDR3 coding DNA: TGCGCCAGCAGCTTGGCCCCGGACCCTTACAATGAGCAGTTCTTC. The chain joins TRBV5-1 to TRBJ2-1; unclear D gene. Germline lookup yields CDR1 SGHRS and CDR2 YFSETQ. This CDR3 has 15 residues. V shed 0 bases and J shed 4 bases, with 11 bases lying between them.

This clonotype was found many times. J is TRBJ1-4 and V is TRBV7-6, with no clear D. Per germline, CDR1 SGHVS and CDR2 FNYEAQ. The CDR3 length is 16 residues. The germline V and J ends were trimmed by 2 bases and 5 bases, with 15 bases remaining between them. CDR3 nucleotide sequence: TGTGCCAGCAGCTTATACATCGGGGTGGGGAATGAAAAACTGTTTTTT. It translates to CASSLYIGVGNEKLFF.

This chain links TRBV12-3 or TRBV12-4 with TRBJ2-2; D unresolved. The CDR3 runs 15 residues. Trimming left V 3 bases short and J 2 bases short, with 10 bases between. CDR3 residues: CASSFRSGNTGELFF. DNA for the CDR3: TGTGCCAGCAGTTTTCGGTCGGGTAACACCGGGGAGCTGTTTTTT.

This chain connects TRBV7-2 to TRBJ2-5, with 8 bases fitting TRBD1. Germline V CDR1 and CDR2: SGHTA, FQGNSA. The CDR3 has 14 residues. Trimming cost V 5 bases and J 5 bases; bases outside gene matches: 7. In DNA form, the CDR3 reads TGTGCCAGCAGCGTAAACAGGGGGAAGGAGACCCAGTACTTC. Encoded protein: CASSVNRGKETQYF. Looking up the rest from reference TRBV7-2 and TRBJ2-5 gives the full variable domain: GAGVSQSPSNKVTEKGKDVELRCDPISGHTALYWYRQSLGQGLEFLIYFQGNSAPDKSGLPSDRFSAERTGGSVSTLTIQRTQQEDSAVYLCASSVNRGKETQYFGPGTRLLVL.

This CDR3 is CAISEGPVGNTEAFF. CDR3 bases: TGTGCCATCAGTGAAGGGCCAGTTGGGAACACTGAAGCTTTCTTT. J is TRBJ1-1 and V is TRBV10-3; no firm D call. Trimming left V 3 bases short and J 1 base short, with 12 bases between. The CDR3 loop spans 15 amino acids. Germline CDR1 ENHRY, CDR2 SYGVKD.

This clonotype has at least ten counts. The V call is TRBV28, the J call TRBJ2-4; D might be TRBD2 (5 bases). This CDR3 has 19 amino acids. Germline CDR1 and CDR2: MDHEN and SYDVKM. V lost 3 bases, J lost 3 bases, and 24 bases lay in between. The CDR3: CASSFVYGSGSPGKNIQYF. In nucleotides, the CDR3 is TGTGCCAGCAGTTTTGTCTACGGGTCGGGGAGTCCAGGCAAAAACATTCAGTACTTC.

This clonotype was counted at least ten times. The chain uses TRBV10-3 and TRBJ2-5, with D perhaps being TRBD1 or TRBD2 (5 bases each). This CDR3 contains 14 residues. Germline V gene data show CDR1 as ENHRY and CDR2 as SYGVKD. The germline V and J ends were trimmed by 6 bases and 3 bases, with 14 bases remaining between them. The CDR3 DNA sequence: TGTGCCATCAGGGCCTCGCTGGGGGAAGAGACCCAGTACTTC. Residues: CAIRASLGEETQYF.

The V call is TRBV28, the J call TRBJ2-3; no clear D. Germline-derived CDR1 and CDR2 are MDHEN and SYDVKM. V was pared by 9 bases and J by 4 bases, with 5 bases between. The CDR3 runs to 10 residues. CDR3 in DNA: TGTGCCAGTGGGGCAGATACGCAGTATTTT. Translating it yields CASGADTQYF.

This clonotype came up many times. The chain combines TRBV7-8 with TRBJ1-6, with D uncertain. Trimming stripped 5 bases from V and 7 bases from J, with 12 bases between. CDR1 is SGHVS and CDR2 is FQNEAQ in the germline V gene. This CDR3 contains 14 residues. CDR3 region: CASSPEGRNSPLHF. In nucleotides, the CDR3 is TGTGCCAGCAGCCCCGAAGGGAGGAATTCACCCCTCCACTTT.

This clonotype has ten or more counts. This rearrangement joins TRBV11-3 to TRBJ2-5; tentatively, D is TRBD1 (5 bases). The germline V and J ends were trimmed by 3 bases and 7 bases, with 21 bases remaining between them. CDR1 and CDR2 (germline): SGHNT, YENEEA. The CDR3 sequence is 16 residues long. In nucleotides, the CDR3 is TGTGCCAGCAGCTTCTTTACGCGACGGACAAAGAGGACCCAGTACTTC. This sequence encodes CASSFFTRRTKRTQYF.

In its sample, this clonotype was seen a few times. The CDR3 nucleotides are TGTGCCAGCAGCTTTACTCAGAACACTGAAGCTTTCTTT. Encoded protein: CASSFTQNTEAFF. This chain connects TRBV7-2 to TRBJ1-1; D is unclear. The germline CDR1 and CDR2 sequences are SGHTA and FQGNSA. The CDR3 runs 13 residues. V lost 3 bases and J lost 1, with 6 bases in between.

This clonotype was seen only a few times. V gene TRBV7-9 combines with J gene TRBJ2-7; tentative D call: TRBD2 (6 bases). From germline, CDR1 is SEHNR and CDR2 FQNEAQ (reference sequence). The V and J ends lost 2 bases and 4 bases respectively, with 21 bases between them. This CDR3 contains 17 residues. CDR3 amino acids: CASSLPPGASGRYEQYF. As DNA, the CDR3 is TGTGCCAGCAGCTTACCCCCGGGAGCCTCCGGAAGGTACGAGCAGTACTTC.

This clonotype was counted a few times. The V and J genes are TRBV29-1 and TRBJ2-3, with 9 bases lining up with TRBD2. V was clipped by 7 bases and J by 3 bases; unmatched bases: 2. The CDR3 extends over 12 amino acids. Germline V CDR1 and CDR2: SQVTM, ANQGSEA. CDR3: CSASGETDTQYF. CDR3 coding DNA: TGCAGCGCTAGCGGGGAAACAGATACGCAGTATTTT.

This chain connects TRBV6-2 or TRBV6-3 to TRBJ2-1, with a possible D match to TRBD2 (7 bases). Germline V gives CDR1 MNHEY, CDR2 SVGEGT. The germline V and J ends were trimmed by 0 bases and 10 bases, with 13 bases remaining between them. The CDR3 contains 14 residues. The CDR3 DNA sequence: TGTGCCAGCAGTTACTCGGGGGGGCCGGAGGAGCAGTTCTTC. Translated, it gives CASSYSGGPEEQFF.

This clonotype was recorded at least ten times. The V gene is TRBV14, the J gene TRBJ1-1, with TRBD1 identical over 7 bases. V shed 5 bases, J shed 2 bases, and the junction held 5 bases outside the gene matches. The CDR3 loop spans 14 amino acids. Germline loops: CDR1 SGHDN, CDR2 FVKESK. The CDR3 loop reads CASSSTGKNTEAFF. The CDR3 nucleotides are TGTGCCAGCAGCTCGACAGGGAAAAACACTGAAGCTTTCTTT.

This clonotype was detected ten times or more. The chain couples TRBV6-2 or TRBV6-3 to TRBJ2-6; D unresolved. The CDR3 loop spans 14 amino acids. Trimming took 6 bases from V and 0 from J, leaving 6 bases between them. CDR1 is MNHEY, CDR2 SVGEGT, per germline. The CDR3 reads CASSHNSGANVLTF. The CDR3 bases are TGTGCCAGCAGCCACAACTCTGGGGCCAACGTCCTGACTTTC.

There are a few counts of this clonotype. J is TRBJ2-5 and V is TRBV6-2 or TRBV6-3; 7 bases agree with TRBD2. The CDR3 has 14 amino acids. J gave up 5 bases and V 6 bases, and 9 bases lay outside the gene matches. Germline V gene data show CDR1 as MNHEY and CDR2 as SVGEGT. The CDR3 is CASRTVVAGETQYF. As DNA, the CDR3 is TGTGCCAGCAGGACGGTTGTAGCGGGTGAGACCCAGTACTTC.

This clonotype was picked up many times. This rearrangement joins TRBV7-2 to TRBJ2-3, with 8 nucleotides matching TRBD2. Losses at the gene ends were 7 bases for V and 1 base for J; bases not matched to a gene: 4. The CDR3 sequence is 14 residues long. The germline gives CDR1 SGHTA, CDR2 FQGNSA. CDR3 sequence: CASTAGGGTDTQYF. The CDR3 DNA reads TGTGCCAGCACTGCGGGGGGTGGCACAGATACGCAGTATTTT.

Concerning this clonotype itself: A much bigger clone sits one base away, suggesting this may be a read error. The genes are TRBV28 and TRBJ1-2; D is unclear. The CDR3 loop spans 13 amino acids. Trimming took off 6 bases at V and 5 bases at J, with 13 bases between the two ends. CDR1 is MDHEN, CDR2 SYDVKM, per germline. Here the CDR3 DNA reads TGTGCCAGCAGCCCTGGGGTGTTATATGGCTACACCTTC. This codes for CASSPGVLYGYTF.

The chain links TRBV6-2 or TRBV6-3 to TRBJ2-1, with D possibly TRBD2 on 5 matching bases. CDR3 length: 14 amino acids. V was pared by 7 bases and J by 2 bases, with 12 bases between. The germline CDR1 and CDR2 sequences are MNHEY and SVGEGT. This chain's CDR3 is CASNPSPTYNEQFF. CDR3 DNA: TGTGCCAGCAACCCTAGCCCTACCTACAATGAGCAGTTCTTC.

The J gene is TRBJ1-6, the V gene TRBV5-6; 7 positions agree with TRBD1. The CDR3 is made up of 15 amino acids. V lost 2 bases, J lost 14 bases, and 13 bases stayed unmatched. Per germline, CDR1 SGHDT and CDR2 YYEEEE. CDR3 region: CASSLSQGEVGTLHF. The CDR3 nucleotides read TGTGCCAGCAGCTTATCTCAGGGGGAAGTGGGAACCCTCCACTTT.

This clonotype has at least ten counts. The V gene is TRBV4-3, the J gene TRBJ1-6; D is possibly TRBD1 (6 bases). Germline V gene data show CDR1 as LGHNA and CDR2 as YSLEER. Trimming pared 1 base from V and 5 bases from J, leaving 18 bases between. CDR3 size: 18 residues. CDR3 DNA sequence: TGCGCCAGCAGCCAAGGGGCCTCGGGGGCTAGACATAATTCACCCCTCCACTTT. Translating gives CASSQGASGARHNSPLHF.

The rearrangement uses TRBV20-1 and TRBJ1-6; perhaps TRBD1 as D (5 bases). In germline, CDR1 is DFQATT, CDR2 SNEGSKA (reference sequence). This CDR3 has 16 amino acids. Trimming left V 6 bases short and J 7 bases short, with 22 bases between. CDR3 loop: CSAQTEGSRWNSPLHF. CDR3 DNA sequence: TGCAGTGCCCAGACTGAGGGGAGTCGATGGAATTCACCCCTCCACTTT.

This clonotype showed up just once. In nucleotides, the CDR3 is TGTGCCAGCAGTTCCTTAGGGAGTTACTATGGCTACACCTTC. Translating it yields CASSSLGSYYGYTF. V gene TRBV6-5 combines with J gene TRBJ1-2; D gene uncertain. The CDR3 is made up of 14 amino acids. Trimming took off 4 bases at V and 3 bases at J, with 12 bases between the two ends. Looked up from germline, CDR1 is MNHEY and CDR2 is SVGAGI.

The V and J genes are TRBV4-1 and TRBJ2-3, with D perhaps matching TRBD1 (5 bases). The CDR3 spans 11 residues. Germline V CDR1 and CDR2: MGHRA, YSYEKL. Between the trimmed V and J ends, which lost 1 base and 9 bases, there was a span of 5 bases. DNA of the CDR3: TGCGCCAGCAGCCAAGGGGGCACGCAGTATTTT. Translating gives CASSQGGTQYF.

J is TRBJ2-5 and V is TRBV19; 9 bases match TRBD2. V was pared by 3 bases and J by 4 bases, with 9 bases of the junction left unmatched. The CDR3 is made up of 16 amino acids. The germline V gene has CDR1 LNHDA and CDR2 SQIVND (reference sequence). The CDR3 region has the DNA TGTGCCAGTAGTATTCGGCTAGCGGGATGGGGAGAGACCCAGTACTTC. Its translation is CASSIRLAGWGETQYF.

This clonotype was recorded many times. The chain couples TRBV20-1 to TRBJ2-1; 8 bases are shared with TRBD1. Germline CDR1 reads DFQATT; CDR2 reads SNEGSKA (reference sequence). J gave up 0 bases and V 8 bases, and 3 bases lay outside the gene matches. This CDR3 is 13 amino acids long. CDR3: CSPGQGSYNEQFF. In DNA form, the CDR3 reads TGCAGTCCAGGACAGGGCTCCTACAATGAGCAGTTCTTC.